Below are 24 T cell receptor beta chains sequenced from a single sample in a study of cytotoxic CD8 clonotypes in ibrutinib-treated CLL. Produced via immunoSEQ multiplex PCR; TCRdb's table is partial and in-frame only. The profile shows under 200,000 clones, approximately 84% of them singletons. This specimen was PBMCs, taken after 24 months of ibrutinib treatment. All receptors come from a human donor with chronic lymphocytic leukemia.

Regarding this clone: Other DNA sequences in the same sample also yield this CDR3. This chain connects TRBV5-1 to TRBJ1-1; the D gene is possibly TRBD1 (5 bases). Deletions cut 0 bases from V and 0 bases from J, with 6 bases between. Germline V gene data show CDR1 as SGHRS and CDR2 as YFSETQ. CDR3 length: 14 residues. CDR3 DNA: TGCGCCAGCAGCTTGGGACAGATGAACACTGAAGCTTTCTTT. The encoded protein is CASSLGQMNTEAFF.

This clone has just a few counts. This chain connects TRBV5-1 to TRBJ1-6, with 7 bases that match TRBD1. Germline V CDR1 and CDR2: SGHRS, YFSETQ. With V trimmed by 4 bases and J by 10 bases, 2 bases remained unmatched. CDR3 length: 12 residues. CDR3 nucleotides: TGCGCCAGCAGCGGGACAGAATCACCCCTCCACTTT. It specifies CASSGTESPLHF.

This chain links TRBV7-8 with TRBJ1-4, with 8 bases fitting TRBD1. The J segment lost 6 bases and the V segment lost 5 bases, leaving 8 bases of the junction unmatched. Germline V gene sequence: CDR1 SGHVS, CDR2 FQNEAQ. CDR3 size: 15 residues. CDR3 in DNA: TGTGCCAGCAGCGATGAACAGGGGGATGATGAAAAACTGTTTTTT. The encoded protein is CASSDEQGDDEKLFF.

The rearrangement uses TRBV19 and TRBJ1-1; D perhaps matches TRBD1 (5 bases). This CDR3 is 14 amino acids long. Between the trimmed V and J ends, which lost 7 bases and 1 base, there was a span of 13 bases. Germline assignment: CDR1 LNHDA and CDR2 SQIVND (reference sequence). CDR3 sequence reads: CASTWGLGNTEAFF. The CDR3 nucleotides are TGTGCCAGTACCTGGGGACTAGGGAACACTGAAGCTTTCTTT. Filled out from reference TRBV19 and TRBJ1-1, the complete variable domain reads DGGITQSPKYLFRKEGQNVTLSCEQNLNHDAMYWYRQDPGQGLRLIYYSQIVNDFQKGDIAEGYSVSREKKESFPLTVTSAQKNPTAFYLCASTWGLGNTEAFFGQGTRLTVV.

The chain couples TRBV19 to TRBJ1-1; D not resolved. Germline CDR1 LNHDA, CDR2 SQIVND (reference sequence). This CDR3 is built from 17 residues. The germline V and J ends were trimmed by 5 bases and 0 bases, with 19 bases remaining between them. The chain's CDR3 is CASSPQAGRIMNTEAFF. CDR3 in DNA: TGTGCCAGTAGTCCCCAAGCCGGACGCATCATGAACACTGAAGCTTTCTTT.

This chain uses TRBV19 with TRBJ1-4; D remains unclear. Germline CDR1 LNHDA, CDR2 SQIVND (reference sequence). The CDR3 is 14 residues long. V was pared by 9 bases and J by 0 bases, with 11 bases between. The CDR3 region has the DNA TGTGCCAGCAACCGACAATCAACTAATGAAAAACTGTTTTTT. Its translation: CASNRQSTNEKLFF.

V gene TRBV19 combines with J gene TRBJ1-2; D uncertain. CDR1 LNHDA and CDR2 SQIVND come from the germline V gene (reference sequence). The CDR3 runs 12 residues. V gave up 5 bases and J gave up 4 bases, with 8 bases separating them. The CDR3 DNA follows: TGTGCCAGTAGTCTCAGACCCTATGGCTACACCTTC. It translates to CASSLRPYGYTF. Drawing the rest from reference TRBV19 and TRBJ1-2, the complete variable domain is DGGITQSPKYLFRKEGQNVTLSCEQNLNHDAMYWYRQDPGQGLRLIYYSQIVNDFQKGDIAEGYSVSREKKESFPLTVTSAQKNPTAFYLCASSLRPYGYTFGSGTRLTVV.

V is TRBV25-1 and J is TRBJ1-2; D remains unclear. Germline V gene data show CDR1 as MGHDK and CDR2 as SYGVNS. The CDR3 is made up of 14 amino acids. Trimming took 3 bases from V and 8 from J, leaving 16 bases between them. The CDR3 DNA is TGTGCCAGCAGTGACTCCCGAATAGGCAGCGGCTACACCTTC. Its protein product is CASSDSRIGSGYTF.

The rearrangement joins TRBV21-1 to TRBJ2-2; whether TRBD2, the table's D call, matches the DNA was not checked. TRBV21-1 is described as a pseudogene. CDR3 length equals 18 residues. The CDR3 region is CASSQGKREGLETGELFF. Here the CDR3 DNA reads TGTGCCAGCAGCCAGGGGAAGCGGGAGGGCCTAGAGACCGGGGAGCTGTTTTTT.

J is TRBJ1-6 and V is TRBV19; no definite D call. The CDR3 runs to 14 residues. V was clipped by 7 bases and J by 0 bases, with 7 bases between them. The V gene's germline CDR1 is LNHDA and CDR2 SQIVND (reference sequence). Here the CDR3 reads CASTKSSYNSPLHF. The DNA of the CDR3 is TGTGCCAGTACTAAGAGCTCCTATAATTCACCCCTCCACTTT. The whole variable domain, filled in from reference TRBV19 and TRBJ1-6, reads DGGITQSPKYLFRKEGQNVTLSCEQNLNHDAMYWYRQDPGQGLRLIYYSQIVNDFQKGDIAEGYSVSREKKESFPLTVTSAQKNPTAFYLCASTKSSYNSPLHFGNGTRLTVT.

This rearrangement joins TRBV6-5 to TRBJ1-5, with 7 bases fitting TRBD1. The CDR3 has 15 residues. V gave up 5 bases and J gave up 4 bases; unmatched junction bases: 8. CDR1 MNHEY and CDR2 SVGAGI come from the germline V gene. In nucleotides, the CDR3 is TGTGCCAGCAGTGGAACAGGGGAGGGGAATCAGCCCCAGCATTTT. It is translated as CASSGTGEGNQPQHF.

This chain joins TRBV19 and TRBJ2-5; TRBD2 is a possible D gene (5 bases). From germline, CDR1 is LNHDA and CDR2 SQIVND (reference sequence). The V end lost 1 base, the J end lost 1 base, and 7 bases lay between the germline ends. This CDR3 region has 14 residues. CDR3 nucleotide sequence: TGTGCCAGTAGTATAGTTGGAGGCCAAGAGACCCAGTACTTC. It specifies CASSIVGGQETQYF. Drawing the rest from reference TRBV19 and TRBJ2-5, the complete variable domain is DGGITQSPKYLFRKEGQNVTLSCEQNLNHDAMYWYRQDPGQGLRLIYYSQIVNDFQKGDIAEGYSVSREKKESFPLTVTSAQKNPTAFYLCASSIVGGQETQYFGPGTRLLVL.

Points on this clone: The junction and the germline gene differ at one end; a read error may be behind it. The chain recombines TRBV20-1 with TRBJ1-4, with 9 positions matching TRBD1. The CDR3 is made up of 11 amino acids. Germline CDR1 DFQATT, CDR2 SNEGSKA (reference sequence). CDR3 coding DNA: TGCAGTGCTGGAGACAGGGGGAAACTGTTTTTT. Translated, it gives CSAGDRGKLFF.

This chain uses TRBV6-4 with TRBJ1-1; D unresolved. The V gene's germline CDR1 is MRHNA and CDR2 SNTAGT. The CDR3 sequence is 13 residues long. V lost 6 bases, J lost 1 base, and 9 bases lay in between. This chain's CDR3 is CASRGSGNTEAFF. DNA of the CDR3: TGTGCCAGCAGAGGATCCGGGAACACTGAAGCTTTCTTT.

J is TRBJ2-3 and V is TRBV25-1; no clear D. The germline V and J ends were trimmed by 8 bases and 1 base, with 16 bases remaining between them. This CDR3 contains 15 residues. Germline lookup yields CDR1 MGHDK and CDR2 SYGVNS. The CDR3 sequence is CASAAHKTGTDTQYF. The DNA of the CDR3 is TGTGCCAGCGCCGCCCACAAAACAGGCACAGATACGCAGTATTTT.

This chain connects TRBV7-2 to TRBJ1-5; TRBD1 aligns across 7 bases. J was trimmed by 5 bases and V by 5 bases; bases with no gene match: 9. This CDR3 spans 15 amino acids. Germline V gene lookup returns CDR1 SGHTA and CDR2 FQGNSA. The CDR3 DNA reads TGTGCCAGCAGCCCAGAGGGGACAGCTTATCAGCCCCAGCATTTT. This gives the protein CASSPEGTAYQPQHF.

In DNA, the CDR3 is TGTGCCAGCAGCCCGCCGGGGTTCTATGGCTACACCTTC. It translates to CASSPPGFYGYTF. This sequence joins TRBV28 and TRBJ1-2; D is undetermined. The ends were cut back, 6 bases at V and 4 bases at J, with 12 bases in the middle. CDR3 length: 13 residues. Germline V gene data show CDR1 as MDHEN and CDR2 as SYDVKM.

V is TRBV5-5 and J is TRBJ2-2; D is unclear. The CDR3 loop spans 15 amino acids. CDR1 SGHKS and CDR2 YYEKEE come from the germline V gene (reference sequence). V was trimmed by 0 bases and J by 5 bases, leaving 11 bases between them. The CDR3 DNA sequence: TGTGCCAGCAGCTTGGTAGGGTGGAGTACCGGGGAGCTGTTTTTT. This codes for CASSLVGWSTGELFF.

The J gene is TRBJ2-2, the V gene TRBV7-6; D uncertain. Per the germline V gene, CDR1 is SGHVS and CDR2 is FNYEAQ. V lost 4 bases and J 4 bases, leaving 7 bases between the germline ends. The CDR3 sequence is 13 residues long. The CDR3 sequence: CASSSFRTGELFF. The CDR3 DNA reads TGTGCCAGCAGCTCCTTCCGCACCGGGGAGCTGTTTTTT. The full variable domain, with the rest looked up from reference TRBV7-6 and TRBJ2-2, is GAGVSQSPRYKVTKRGQDVALRCDPISGHVSLYWYRQALGQGPEFLTYFNYEAQQDKSGLPNDRFSAERPEGSISTLTIQRTEQRDSAMYRCASSSFRTGELFFGEGSRLTVL.

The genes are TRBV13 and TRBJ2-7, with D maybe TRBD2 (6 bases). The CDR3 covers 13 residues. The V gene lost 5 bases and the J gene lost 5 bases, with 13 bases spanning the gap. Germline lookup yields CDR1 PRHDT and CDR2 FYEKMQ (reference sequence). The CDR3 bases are TGTGCCAGCAGCCGGGAGTCGGCGAACGAGCAGTACTTC. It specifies CASSRESANEQYF.

In DNA, the CDR3 is TGTGCCAGCAGCGCATCCCATCAGGTCTCCGGAGACGAGCAGTACTTC. It yields the protein CASSASHQVSGDEQYF. The chain recombines TRBV9 with TRBJ2-7, with D unresolved. The germline V gene encodes CDR1 SGDLS and CDR2 YYNGEE. V lost 3 bases, J lost 5 bases, and 21 bases lay in between. The CDR3 sequence is 16 residues long.

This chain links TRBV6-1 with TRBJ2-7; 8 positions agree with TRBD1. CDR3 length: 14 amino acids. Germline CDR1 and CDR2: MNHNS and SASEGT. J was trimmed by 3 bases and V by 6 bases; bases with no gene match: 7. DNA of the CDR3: TGTGCCAGCAGAGCCTCTGGACAGGGCTACGAGCAGTACTTC. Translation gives CASRASGQGYEQYF.

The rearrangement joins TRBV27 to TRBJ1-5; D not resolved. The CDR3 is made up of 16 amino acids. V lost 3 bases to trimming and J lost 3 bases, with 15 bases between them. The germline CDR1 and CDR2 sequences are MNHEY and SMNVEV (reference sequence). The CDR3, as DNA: TGTGCCAGCAGTTTGAATGGTGGGAAGAACAATCAGCCCCAGCATTTT. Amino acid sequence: CASSLNGGKNNQPQHF.

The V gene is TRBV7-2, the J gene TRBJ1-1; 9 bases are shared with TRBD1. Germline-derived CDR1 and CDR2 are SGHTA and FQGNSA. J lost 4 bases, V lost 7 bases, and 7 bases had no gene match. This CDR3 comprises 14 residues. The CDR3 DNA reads TGTGCCAGCAAAATGACAGGGGGATTCACTGAAGCTTTCTTT. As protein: CASKMTGGFTEAFF.